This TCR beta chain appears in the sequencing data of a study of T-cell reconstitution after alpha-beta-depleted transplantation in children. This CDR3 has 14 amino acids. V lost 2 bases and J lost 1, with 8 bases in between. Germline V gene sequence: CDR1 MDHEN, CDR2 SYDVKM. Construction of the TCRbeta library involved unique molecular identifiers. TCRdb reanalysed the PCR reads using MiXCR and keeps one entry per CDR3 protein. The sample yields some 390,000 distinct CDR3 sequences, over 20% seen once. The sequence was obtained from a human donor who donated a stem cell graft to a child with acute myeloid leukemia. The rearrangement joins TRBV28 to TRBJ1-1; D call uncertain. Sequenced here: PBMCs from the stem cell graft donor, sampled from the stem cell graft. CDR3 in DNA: TGTGCCAGCAGTTTAGCCCCGGGGAACACTGAAGCTTTCTTT. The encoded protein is CASSLAPGNTEAFF.